The source of this TCR beta chain is a study of CD8+ T cells in alopecia areata. Findings of the study overall: An increase in clonality over normal scalp was evident in lesional scalp, especially alopecia totalis/universalis.

Looked up from germline, CDR1 is SGHTA and CDR2 is FQGTGA. V was cut by 5 bases and J by 4 bases, with 27 bases left in between. The CDR3 runs 19 residues. RNA extraction was followed by reverse transcription into cDNA, which acted as the sequencing template. Some clones are missing from TCRdb's copy, which holds only in-frame ones; the method was immunoSEQ multiplex PCR. The repertoire holds under 200,000 clones, with around 71% as singletons. Regarding treatment: oral pan-JAK inhibitor, 5-10 mg twice daily. Punch biopsies of lesional scalp, plus peripheral blood, were taken from alopecia areata patients. This clone has more than one count but fewer than ten. No antigen is known for it.

The source is a human donor with alopecia areata. The material was CD4+ T cells sorted from blood, obtained at week 4, from a patient treated with tofacitinib. The gene calls are TRBV7-3 and TRBJ2-1, with D tentatively TRBD2 (7 bases). The chain's CDR3 is CASSARGTNEHTAYNEQFF. The CDR3 coding sequence is TGTGCCAGCAGCGCTAGGGGGACTAATGAACACACGGCATACAATGAGCAGTTCTTC.